Each of the 15 T cell receptor beta chains below was sequenced from the same sample in a study of CD8+CD57+ T cells in acquired aplastic anemia. Sequenced patients had shown CD8+CD57+ cell expansion by flow cytometry. The template used for profiling TCR beta VDJ and CDR3 was genomic DNA. TCRdb reprocessed the reads via MiXCR and lists one record per CDR3 protein. This table holds under 200,000 distinct CDR3 sequences, 45% to 50% found once. The material sequenced was sorted CD4+, CD8+, or CD8+CD57+ T cells (not recorded which) from PBMCs. These receptors were collected from a human donor with aplastic anemia.

This clonotype was seen at least ten times. The chain couples TRBV6-1 to TRBJ2-7; tentative D call: TRBD2 (6 bases). V was shortened by 6 bases and J by 2 bases, with 14 bases between the two germline ends. CDR3 length equals 14 residues. The germline V gene has CDR1 MNHNS and CDR2 SASEGT. The CDR3: CASSLSWGAYEQYF. CDR3 coding DNA: TGTGCCAGCAGCCTTTCATGGGGGGCCTACGAGCAGTACTTC.

The chain has TRBV29-1 and TRBJ2-7, with D uncertain. The CDR3 loop spans 11 amino acids. Deletions cut 6 bases from V and 3 bases from J, with 9 bases between. Per the germline V gene, CDR1 is SQVTM and CDR2 is ANQGSEA. The CDR3 sequence: CSVRNHYEQYF. DNA for the CDR3: TGCAGCGTAAGGAATCACTACGAGCAGTACTTC.

Details on this clonotype: This CDR3 fails to terminate in the conserved phenylalanine or tryptophan, so it likely reflects a read error. The chain couples TRBV7-8 to TRBJ1-1; D not certain. V lost 1 base and J lost 1, with 7 bases in between. Germline V CDR1 and CDR2: SGHVS, FQNEAQ. This CDR3 region has 14 residues. The DNA for the CDR3 is TGTGCCAGCAGCTTAGTGTTCGGGAACACTGAAGCTTTCCTT. This codes for CASSLVFGNTEAFL.

This chain joins TRBV10-3 and TRBJ2-1; D is perhaps TRBD1 (8 bases). Trimming cost V 5 bases and J 6 bases, with 14 bases left between them. The CDR3 runs to 14 residues. The germline CDR1 and CDR2 sequences are ENHRY and SYGVKD. The CDR3 DNA sequence: TGTGCCATCAGTTCTAACAGGGGGGGCAATGAGCAGTTCTTC. Its protein product is CAISSNRGGNEQFF.

The V gene is TRBV10-3, the J gene TRBJ1-3; maybe TRBD1 (5 bases). CDR1 ENHRY and CDR2 SYGVKD come from the germline V gene. The CDR3 is 13 residues long. Trimming stripped 4 bases from V and 3 bases from J, with 7 bases between. The CDR3 loop reads CAISVDIGNTIYF. The CDR3 bases are TGTGCCATCAGTGTGGACATTGGAAACACCATATATTTT.

Many counts were recorded for this clonotype. The V call is TRBV10-3, the J call TRBJ1-2; no clear D. The V and J ends lost 2 bases and 6 bases respectively, with 16 bases between them. CDR3 length equals 15 residues. The germline CDR1 and CDR2 sequences are ENHRY and SYGVKD. The CDR3 DNA is TGTGCCATCAGTGAGGGGGTCGCTATGAGGGATGGCTACACCTTC. Translating gives CAISEGVAMRDGYTF.

The chain couples TRBV19 to TRBJ1-6, with no clear D. The CDR3 is 15 amino acids. With 1 base removed from V and 9 bases from J, the gap between germline ends came to 13 bases. Germline V gene data show CDR1 as LNHDA and CDR2 as SQIVND (reference sequence). CDR3 region: CASSIGGWQASPLHF. CDR3 sequence (DNA): TGTGCCAGTAGTATAGGCGGGTGGCAGGCTTCACCCCTCCACTTT.

A few counts support this clonotype. The chain joins TRBV15 to TRBJ2-2; 8 nucleotides line up with TRBD2. The CDR3 has 17 residues. Germline CDR1 reads LNHNV; CDR2 reads YYDKDF (reference sequence). Germline trimming cut 3 bases from V and 7 bases from J; bases unmatched to any gene: 13. CDR3 amino acids: CATSSVAGSGSGGELFF. The DNA of the CDR3 is TGTGCCACCAGCAGTGTGGCGGGGAGCGGGAGTGGCGGGGAGCTGTTTTTT.

This chain joins TRBV4-1 and TRBJ1-3; no clear D gene. The germline gives CDR1 MGHRA, CDR2 YSYEKL. The ends were cut back, 1 base at V and 2 bases at J, with 12 bases in the middle. This CDR3 is built from 16 residues. In DNA form, the CDR3 reads TGCGCCAGCAGCCAAGGGGAAATGGGGACTGGAAACACCATATATTTT. Translating it yields CASSQGEMGTGNTIYF.

The chain is built from TRBV11-2 and TRBJ2-2; TRBD2 is a possible D gene (6 bases). The length of the CDR3 is 16 residues. Trimming pared 5 bases from V and 1 base from J, leaving 14 bases between. Germline lookup yields CDR1 SGHAT and CDR2 FQNNGV. The CDR3 DNA sequence: TGTGCCAGCAGCACCCCAGGGACTCAGAACACCGGGGAGCTGTTTTTT. Protein product: CASSTPGTQNTGELFF.

J is TRBJ2-7 and V is TRBV6-1, with a possible D match to TRBD2 (5 bases). V lost 7 bases and J lost 5, with 9 bases in between. Germline values: CDR1 MNHNS, CDR2 SASEGT. This CDR3 has 11 amino acids. The CDR3 protein is CASILGDEQYF. CDR3 in DNA: TGTGCCAGCATATTGGGAGACGAGCAGTACTTC.

This clonotype was seen repeatedly, ten times or more. V usage is TRBV6-1 and J usage is TRBJ2-7; D is unresolved. The CDR3 extends over 10 amino acids. With 5 bases removed from V and 4 bases from J, the gap between germline ends came to 3 bases. In germline, CDR1 is MNHNS, CDR2 SASEGT. The CDR3 region is CASSPYEQYF. The CDR3 DNA follows: TGTGCCAGCAGTCCTTACGAGCAGTACTTC.

The chain combines TRBV29-1 with TRBJ1-1; 8 positions agree with TRBD1. With V trimmed by 5 bases and J by 1 base, 12 bases remained unmatched. Per germline, CDR1 SQVTM and CDR2 ANQGSEA. The CDR3 totals 16 residues. The CDR3 loop is CSVPPPWTGSNTEAFF. The DNA of the CDR3 is TGCAGCGTTCCACCGCCTTGGACAGGGTCGAACACTGAAGCTTTCTTT.

The count of this clonotype is one. The gene calls are TRBV29-1 and TRBJ2-1; D is uncertain. In germline, CDR1 is SQVTM, CDR2 ANQGSEA. The V end was cut by 4 bases, the J end by 7 bases, with 14 bases between. CDR3 length: 13 residues. CDR3 amino acids: CSVVDPTGNEQFF. CDR3 nucleotide sequence: TGCAGCGTTGTAGACCCCACGGGTAATGAGCAGTTCTTC.

This clonotype has just one count. A much larger clonotype is one base distant, so this may be a read error. The chain combines TRBV12-5 with TRBJ2-5; D call uncertain. CDR1 is LGHNT, CDR2 FRNRAP, per germline. CDR3 length: 13 amino acids. DNA of the CDR3: TGTGCTAGTGGTTTGTTTACGGAAGAGACCCAGCACTTC. Amino acid sequence: CASGLFTEETQHF.